These 31 T cell receptor beta chains originate from one sample sequenced in a study of T cell clonality in common variable immunodeficiency. Findings and caveats of the study: Common variable immunodeficiency TCR beta sequences reportedly had fewer deletions and N-nucleotide insertions.

The repertoire was sequenced with immunoSEQ multiplex PCR; TCRdb's copy has only in-frame clones and lacks some. The sample yields fewer than 8,500 clones, of which the top ten take up roughly 4%. These TCRs are of unknown antigen specificity. Sequenced: peripheral blood mononuclear cells. The receptors were gathered from a human donor with common variable immunodeficiency.

On this clone itself: The missing CDR3 end, 3 residues past where the read stops, is filled in from the germline J gene. The V and J genes are TRBV6-2 or TRBV6-3 and TRBJ2-7; 10 nucleotides agree with TRBD2. J lost 0 bases, V lost 4 bases, and 6 bases had no gene match. CDR1 MNHEY and CDR2 SVGEGT come from the germline V gene. The CDR3 spans 16 residues. CDR3 sequence reads: CASSFLTSGYSYEQYF. The part of the CDR3 DNA that was read is TGTGCCAGCAGTTTCCTGACTAGCGGGTACTCCTACGAG.

This clone is deemed medium-sized by its frequency. The read gets to within 3 residues of the CDR3 end, and the germline J gene fills in the rest. The chain couples TRBV5-1 to TRBJ2-3; 8 nucleotides agree with TRBD1. Germline V gene data show CDR1 as SGHRS and CDR2 as YFSETQ. The CDR3 spans 13 residues. Germline trimming cut 7 bases from V and 4 bases from J; bases unmatched to any gene: 5. The sequenced part of the CDR3 DNA is TGCGCCAGCTCCGGACAGGGATCAGATACG. Amino acids: CASSGQGSDT. The CDR3 reads in full as CASSGQGSDTQYF.

As concerns this clone: The CDR3 end is not reached by the read, which stops 3 residues before it; the germline J gene fills it in. This sequence joins TRBV7-9 and TRBJ2-7; TRBD1 might be the D (6 bases). With 5 bases removed from V and 0 bases from J, the gap between germline ends came to 14 bases. The CDR3 extends over 15 amino acids. Germline V gene data show CDR1 as SEHNR and CDR2 as FQNEAQ (reference sequence). The CDR3 protein is CASSTQGLSSYEQYF. The sequenced part of the CDR3 DNA is TGTGCCAGCAGCACCCAGGGGCTTAGCTCCTACGAG. Full variable domain (outside the CDR3, taken from reference TRBV7-9 and TRBJ2-7): DTGVSQNPRHKITKRGQNVTFRCDPISEHNRLYWYRQTLGQGPEFLTYFQNEAQLEKSRLLSDRFSAERPKGSFSTLEIQRTEQGDSAMYLCASSTQGLSSYEQYFGPGTRLTVT.

This clone counts as medium-sized by frequency. The missing CDR3 end, 3 residues past where the read stops, is filled in from the germline J gene. This rearrangement joins TRBV19 to TRBJ1-3, with a weak D call TRBD1 (5 bases). The CDR3 loop spans 13 amino acids. Per the germline V gene, CDR1 is LNHDA and CDR2 is SQIVND (reference sequence). Trimming shortened V by 7 bases and J by 3 bases, and 10 bases separated the two germline ends. The CDR3 bases that were read are TGTGCCAGTACCCTTAGGGGTGGAAACACC. It codes for CASTLRGGNT. The complete CDR3 protein is CASTLRGGNTIYF.

Partial CDR3 DNA: TGTGCCAGCAGCTTACTGGACACGGCAGAGACC. This encodes CASSLLDTAET. The complete CDR3 protein is CASSLLDTAETQYF. This rearrangement joins TRBV7-9 to TRBJ2-5, with D possibly TRBD1 on 5 matching bases. The read comes to an end 3 residues before the CDR3 does, leaving the germline J gene to fill in the end. V shed 2 bases and J shed 4 bases, with 11 bases lying between them. This CDR3 contains 14 residues. From germline, CDR1 is SEHNR and CDR2 FQNEAQ (reference sequence).

As for this clone: The read ends 3 residues early relative to the CDR3; the germline J gene fills the gap. J is TRBJ1-5 and V is TRBV6-2 or TRBV6-3, with a weak D call TRBD1 (6 bases). Trimming removed 5 bases at V and 5 bases at J, with 7 bases between. Germline V gene data show CDR1 as MNHEY and CDR2 as SVGEGT. This CDR3 spans 12 amino acids. The CDR3 bases that were read are TGTGCCAGCAGTCAGGGGTATCAGCCC. This codes for CASSQGYQP. The entire CDR3 protein reads CASSQGYQPQHF.

Concerning this clone itself: Read sequence stops 3 residues before the CDR3 end, and the germline J gene provides the missing end. This chain links TRBV7-9 with TRBJ2-1; 11 bases are a match to TRBD1. With V trimmed by 4 bases and J by 6 bases, 5 bases remained unmatched. CDR1 is SEHNR, CDR2 FQNEAQ, per germline (reference sequence). The CDR3 spans 15 residues. The CDR3: CASSSRDRGSNEQFF. CDR3 DNA, as far as it was read: TGTGCCAGCAGCTCGCGGGACAGGGGGTCCAATGAG.

Details on this clone: The CDR3 end is not reached by the read, which stops 3 residues before it; the germline J gene fills it in. V gene TRBV5-6 combines with J gene TRBJ2-5; 9 bases fit TRBD1. V was clipped by 1 base and J by 3 bases; unmatched bases: 4. This CDR3 region has 15 residues. Germline V CDR1 and CDR2: SGHDT, YYEEEE. CDR3 DNA, as far as it was read: TGTGCCAGCAGCTTGTACCGGGACAGGGAAGAGACC. It codes for CASSLYRDREET. The full CDR3 protein reads CASSLYRDREETQYF.

About this clone itself: The CDR3 end lies 3 residues beyond the end of the read and is filled in from the germline J gene. The J gene is TRBJ2-7, the V gene TRBV7-9, with a weak D call TRBD1 (5 bases). The CDR3 has 12 residues. From germline, CDR1 is SEHNR and CDR2 FQNEAQ (reference sequence). V lost 2 bases, J lost 3 bases, and 5 bases lay in between. This CDR3 is CASSLQGYEQYF. CDR3 bases read: TGTGCCAGCAGCTTACAGGGCTACGAG.

The CDR3 protein is CATEPGGAETQYF. CDR3 DNA (partial): TGCGCCACCGAACCAGGGGGCGCAGAGACC. The chain joins TRBV23-1 to TRBJ2-5, with 8 bases matching TRBD1. From the germline J gene comes the end of the CDR3, since the read stops 3 residues before it. TRBV23-1 is assigned to the ORF class and has an uncertain function. The CDR3 spans 13 residues. V gave up 10 bases and J gave up 4 bases; unmatched junction bases: 8.

This clone ranks as medium-sized in terms of frequency. The read ends 3 residues early relative to the CDR3; the germline J gene fills the gap. The genes are TRBV2 and TRBJ2-1; TRBD1 matches 7 bases. The CDR3 totals 15 residues. V dropped 4 bases and J dropped 0; count of bases not matched to a gene: 3. Looked up from germline, CDR1 is SNHLY and CDR2 is FYNNEI. CDR3 DNA, as far as it was read: TGTGCCAGCAGTGGGGACAGAAACTCCTACAATGAG. Amino acids: CASSGDRNSYNE. The whole CDR3 is CASSGDRNSYNEQFF.

Regarding this clone: The read ends 3 residues early relative to the CDR3; the germline J gene fills the gap. The chain combines TRBV18 with TRBJ2-5, with D hard to call. This CDR3 region has 12 residues. The V end lost 4 bases, the J end lost 5 bases, and 8 bases lay between the germline ends. Germline-derived CDR1 and CDR2 are KGHSH and LQKENI. The DNA read from the CDR3 is TGTGCCAGCTCACAAGGTTTTGAGACC. It specifies CASSQGFET. The complete CDR3 reads CASSQGFETQYF.

According to its frequency, this clone is medium-sized. The DNA ends 3 residues before the CDR3 does, and the rest of the CDR3 is filled in from the germline J gene. The rearrangement links TRBV5-1 to TRBJ1-6, with TRBD1 matching 9 bases. The CDR3 is made up of 16 amino acids. V lost 4 bases, J lost 7 bases, and 9 bases stayed unmatched. Germline lookup yields CDR1 SGHRS and CDR2 YFSETQ. CDR3 protein: CASSTIPGQGNSPLHF. CDR3 DNA, as far as it was read: TGCGCCAGCAGCACGATTCCGGGACAGGGAAATTCACCC.

Notes on this clone: The CDR3 is cut off 3 residues early in the read; its end comes from the germline J gene. The rearrangement joins TRBV23-1 to TRBJ1-1, with D unclear. TRBV23-1 is placed among ORFs of uncertain function. The CDR3 is 13 amino acids. Trimming removed 8 bases at V and 4 bases at J, with 14 bases between. The CDR3 sequence: CASGIFPPTEAFF. CDR3 bases read: TGCGCCAGCGGCATCTTCCCCCCCACTGAA.

On this clone itself: From the germline J gene comes the end of the CDR3, since the read stops 3 residues before it. The chain carries TRBV7-2 and TRBJ1-1, with D hard to call. V lost 5 bases to trimming and J lost 1 base, with 14 bases between them. CDR1 is SGHTA, CDR2 FQGNSA, per germline. The CDR3 loop spans 15 amino acids. The CDR3 DNA, read in part, is TGTGCCAGCAGCCCAGGTATTGGAGGGAACACTGAA. Translating it yields CASSPGIGGNTE. Given in full, the CDR3 is CASSPGIGGNTEAFF. The whole variable domain, filled in from reference TRBV7-2 and TRBJ1-1, reads GAGVSQSPSNKVTEKGKDVELRCDPISGHTALYWYRQSLGQGLEFLIYFQGNSAPDKSGLPSDRFSAERTGGSVSTLTIQRTQQEDSAVYLCASSPGIGGNTEAFFGQGTRLTVV.

As to this clone: Sequencing ends 3 residues short of the CDR3 end; the germline J gene provides the rest. J is TRBJ2-4 and V is TRBV6-2 or TRBV6-3; 7 bases line up with TRBD2. CDR3 length: 15 amino acids. Per the germline V gene, CDR1 is MNHEY and CDR2 is SVGEGT. Germline trimming cut 4 bases from V and 9 bases from J; bases unmatched to any gene: 12. The covered CDR3 bases are TGTGCCAGCAGTTTCCCCGGGACTATTAATTTCATT. It is translated as CASSFPGTINFI. The entire CDR3 protein reads CASSFPGTINFIQYF.

As to this clone: The read gets to within 3 residues of the CDR3 end, and the germline J gene fills in the rest. The rearrangement uses TRBV18 and TRBJ2-4; D uncertain. CDR3 length equals 15 residues. Trimming took off 2 bases at V and 6 bases at J, with 14 bases between the two ends. Germline V gene data show CDR1 as KGHSH and CDR2 as LQKENI. The CDR3 reads CASSPATGRLNIQYF. The sequenced CDR3 bases are TGTGCCAGCTCACCAGCGACCGGCAGGTTAAACATT. Supplemented by reference TRBV18 and TRBJ2-4, the full variable domain reads NAGVMQNPRHLVRRRGQEARLRCSPMKGHSHVYWYRQLPEEGLKFMVYLQKENIIDESGMPKERFSAEFPKEGPSILRIQQVVRGDSAAYFCASSPATGRLNIQYFGAGTRLSVL.

Concerning this clone itself: The CDR3 end is not reached by the read, which stops 3 residues before it; the germline J gene fills it in. The chain couples TRBV19 to TRBJ2-1; 9 bases map to TRBD1. The trim removed 7 bases at V and 8 bases at J, leaving 9 bases unmatched. From germline, CDR1 is LNHDA and CDR2 SQIVND (reference sequence). The CDR3 loop spans 14 amino acids. Partial CDR3 DNA: TGTGCCAGTACCATGGGGACAGGGTTGTATGAG. It yields the protein CASTMGTGLYE. The whole CDR3 protein is CASTMGTGLYEQFF. The full variable domain, in which reference TRBV19 and TRBJ2-1 provide the parts outside the CDR3, is DGGITQSPKYLFRKEGQNVTLSCEQNLNHDAMYWYRQDPGQGLRLIYYSQIVNDFQKGDIAEGYSVSREKKESFPLTVTSAQKNPTAFYLCASTMGTGLYEQFFGPGTRLTVL.

Here the CDR3 reads CASSLRGHYNSPLHF. The CDR3 bases that were read are TGCGCCAGCAGCTTGCGTGGACACTATAATTCACCC. V and J are TRBV5-1 and TRBJ1-6, with D maybe TRBD1 (5 bases). The CDR3 goes on 3 residues after the read ends, and that part is filled in from the germline J gene. This CDR3 region has 15 residues. Germline-derived CDR1 and CDR2 are SGHRS and YFSETQ. V was shortened by 1 base and J by 3 bases, with 8 bases between the two germline ends.

In the case of this clone: The read ends 3 residues early relative to the CDR3; the germline J gene fills the gap. The chain recombines TRBV18 with TRBJ2-7; no firm D call. CDR3 length equals 14 residues. V lost 2 bases to trimming and J lost 5 bases, with 13 bases between them. Germline V gene sequence: CDR1 KGHSH, CDR2 LQKENI. CDR3 DNA, as far as it was read: TGTGCCAGCTCACCAGGTATAGGGTCTGACGAG. This codes for CASSPGIGSDE. The full-length CDR3 reads as CASSPGIGSDEQYF.

CDR3 sequence reads: CASSVTGHNSNQPQHF. The sequenced CDR3 bases are TGTGCCAGTAGTGTTACGGGACACAATAGCAATCAGCCC. V is TRBV19 and J is TRBJ1-5, with a tentative D call TRBD1 (6 bases). The CDR3 goes on 3 residues after the read ends, and that part is filled in from the germline J gene. There are 16 residues in the CDR3. Trimming removed 5 bases at V and 0 bases at J, with 14 bases between. Germline V gives CDR1 LNHDA, CDR2 SQIVND (reference sequence).

This clone shows up as medium-sized by frequency. CDR3 DNA (partial): TGTGCCAGCACTGGACTAGCGACCGGGGAG. It encodes CASTGLATGE. The CDR3 as a whole reads CASTGLATGELFF. The rearrangement links TRBV5-6 to TRBJ2-2; 9 nucleotides agree with TRBD2. The CDR3 end falls 3 residues outside the read, so it is completed with the germline J gene. This CDR3 has 13 residues. Looked up from germline, CDR1 is SGHDT and CDR2 is YYEEEE. With 6 bases clipped from V and 5 bases from J, the junction kept 2 bases outside the gene matches.

With regard to this clone: The read falls 3 residues short of the CDR3 end, and the missing part is taken from the germline J gene. This chain uses TRBV30 with TRBJ2-3; 9 bases line up with TRBD2. V lost 1 base to trimming and J lost 8 bases; unmatched junction nucleotides: 7. The CDR3 sequence is 14 residues long. CDR1 and CDR2 (germline): GTSNPN, SVGIG (reference sequence). The DNA read from the CDR3 is TGTGCCTGGAGTGCGGGACTAGCAATTGGTACG. It specifies CAWSAGLAIGT. The entire CDR3 reads CAWSAGLAIGTQYF. The whole variable domain, filled in from reference TRBV30 and TRBJ2-3, reads SQTIHQWPATLVQPVGSPLSLECTVEGTSNPNLYWYRQAAGRGLQLLFYSVGIGQISSEVPQNLSASRPQDRQFILSSKKLLLSDSGFYLCAWSAGLAIGTQYFGPGTRLTVL.

With respect to this clone: Coverage ceases 3 residues before the CDR3 finishes, and the germline J gene fills in the end. The chain joins TRBV18 to TRBJ1-6; 7 bases agree with TRBD1. V was clipped by 3 bases and J by 4 bases; unmatched bases: 9. CDR1 and CDR2 (germline): KGHSH, LQKENI. The CDR3 has 17 residues. The CDR3 spells CASSPTGTGGYNSPLHF. Incomplete CDR3 DNA: TGTGCCAGCTCACCGACAGGGACCGGAGGGTATAATTCACCC.

Worth noting for this clone: The read terminates 3 residues ahead of where the CDR3 ends, so the germline J gene completes it. The rearrangement joins TRBV7-6 to TRBJ2-7; 7 positions match TRBD2. Germline assignment: CDR1 SGHVS and CDR2 FNYEAQ. Trimming cost V 2 bases and J 1 base; bases outside gene matches: 11. CDR3 length equals 17 residues. The CDR3 is CASSLSPGTTKSYEQYF. The CDR3 DNA, read in part, is TGTGCCAGCAGCTTATCTCCGGGGACTACAAAATCCTACGAG. The variable domain in full, completed from reference TRBV7-6 and TRBJ2-7, reads GAGVSQSPRYKVTKRGQDVALRCDPISGHVSLYWYRQALGQGPEFLTYFNYEAQQDKSGLPNDRFSAERPEGSISTLTIQRTEQRDSAMYRCASSLSPGTTKSYEQYFGPGTRLTVT.

In the case of this clone: The sequence runs out 3 residues before the end of the CDR3; the remainder is reconstructed from the germline J gene. The J gene is TRBJ2-3, the V gene TRBV2; no definite D call. Trimming stripped 7 bases from V and 3 bases from J, with 5 bases between. The germline CDR1 and CDR2 sequences are SNHLY and FYNNEI. The CDR3 contains 11 residues. CDR3 DNA, as far as it was read: TGTGCCAGCACCAGAACAGATACG. It translates to CASTRTDT. The whole CDR3 is CASTRTDTQYF.

On this clone: The junction shows a germline mismatch at one end, possibly a read error. Coverage ceases 3 residues before the CDR3 finishes, and the germline J gene fills in the end. This chain uses TRBV7-7 with TRBJ2-5, with TRBD2 matching over 11 bases. Per germline, CDR1 SSHAT and CDR2 FNYEAQ (reference sequence). The CDR3 is 14 amino acids. The CDR3 is CASSSTSGGETQYF. Incomplete CDR3 DNA: TGTGCTAGCAGTTCTACTAGCGGGGGCGAGACC.

As to this clone: The read ends 3 residues early relative to the CDR3; the germline J gene fills the gap. J is TRBJ1-3 and V is TRBV7-9; no clear D. The germline V gene has CDR1 SEHNR and CDR2 FQNEAQ (reference sequence). This CDR3 is 14 amino acids long. Trimming took 0 bases from V and 7 from J, leaving 10 bases between them. Incomplete CDR3 DNA: TGTGCCAGCAGCTTAGCCCTAATGACTAACACC. Amino acids: CASSLALMTNT. The complete CDR3 protein is CASSLALMTNTIYF.

Points on this clone: The read is 3 residues too short to cover the CDR3 end, so that end is filled in from the germline J gene. The chain joins TRBV20-1 to TRBJ2-7; 10 nucleotides line up with TRBD2. Germline V lookup: CDR1 DFQATT, CDR2 SNEGSKA (reference sequence). V shed 3 bases and J 5 bases; nucleotides not matched to a gene: 10. This CDR3 spans 15 amino acids. Here the CDR3 reads CSASASGSALNEQYF. The CDR3 bases that were read are TGCAGTGCTAGTGCTAGCGGGAGTGCACTAAACGAG.

This clone is medium-sized (0.01 to 0.1%) by frequency. Sequencing ends 3 residues short of the CDR3 end; the germline J gene provides the rest. The chain links TRBV20-1 to TRBJ2-2, with D possibly being TRBD1 (6 bases). Looked up from germline, CDR1 is DFQATT and CDR2 is SNEGSKA (reference sequence). V was shortened by 5 bases and J by 0 bases, with 16 bases between the two germline ends. The CDR3 length is 16 residues. The DNA read from the CDR3 is TGCAGTGCTGCCCGACAGGAGTCTGCGAACACCGGGGAG. Translation gives CSAARQESANTGE. The whole CDR3 region reads CSAARQESANTGELFF.

Note on this clone: The read finishes 3 residues shy of the CDR3 end, and the germline J gene is used to complete it. The rearrangement links TRBV2 to TRBJ2-7; the match to TRBD1 covers 10 bases. The CDR3 runs 14 residues. CDR1 and CDR2 (germline): SNHLY, FYNNEI. With V trimmed by 7 bases and J by 2 bases, 5 bases remained unmatched. The CDR3 loop reads CASMWDRGPYEQYF. Partial CDR3 DNA: TGTGCCAGCATGTGGGACAGGGGACCCTACGAG.